Listed below are T cell receptor beta chains from one sample, sequenced in a study of identical twins. TCRdb itself ran the 5' RACE reads through MiXCR, one entry per CDR3 protein. The table includes about 890,000 distinct CDR3 sequences, roughly an eighth detected once. The same sample was also studied in work on yellow fever vaccine responses in identical twins.

Sequenced sample: PBMCs. Receptors were obtained from a young woman in good health. The CDR3 runs from the conserved cysteine through the conserved F or W. D genes are given only for firm matches. Clone size is given for some rows only: seen once, a few or many times, or a class if the clone is expanded.

v_gene,d_gene,j_gene,abundance,CDR3aa,CDR3nt
TRBV12-3/TRBV12-4,.,TRBJ2-1,.,CASSFSSVSYNEQFF,TGTGCCAGCAGTTTTTCGTCGGTCTCCTACAATGAGCAGTTCTTC
TRBV20-1,TRBD2,TRBJ2-2,few,CSARGASGVGSGELFF,TGCAGTGCCCGTGGGGCTAGCGGGGTCGGTTCCGGGGAGCTGTTTTTT
TRBV7-3,.,TRBJ2-3,.,CASSPSPAGDTQYF,TGTGCCAGCAGCCCGAGCCCTGCGGGAGATACGCAGTATTTT
TRBV29-1,.,TRBJ1-3,.,CSSGHRLTGNTIYF,TGCAGCTCGGGACACCGGCTAACTGGAAACACCATATATTTT
TRBV6-1,.,TRBJ1-1,few,CASSEFMGGTEAFF,TGTGCCAGCAGTGAATTCATGGGGGGCACTGAAGCTTTCTTT
TRBV7-7,.,TRBJ2-4,.,CASRPPQGIAKNIQYF,TGTGCCAGCAGGCCGCCGCAGGGGATAGCCAAAAACATTCAGTACTTC
TRBV7-9,.,TRBJ1-2,few,CASTPSPSYGYTF,TGTGCCAGCACCCCGAGCCCTAGCTATGGCTACACCTTC
TRBV12-3/TRBV12-4,.,TRBJ1-3,many,CASSTQVSSGNTIYF,TGTGCCAGCAGTACACAGGTCAGCTCTGGAAACACCATATATTTT
TRBV28,.,TRBJ2-1,many,CASSLGGHNEQFF,TGTGCCAGCAGTTTAGGCGGACACAATGAGCAGTTCTTC
TRBV12-3/TRBV12-4,.,TRBJ2-4,few,CASSRVGLGAKNIQYF,TGTGCCAGCAGCCGGGTGGGGTTGGGAGCCAAAAACATTCAGTACTTC
TRBV20-1,.,TRBJ2-1,few,CSANTIEQFF,TGCAGTGCCAATACTATTGAGCAGTTCTTC
TRBV29-1,.,TRBJ2-5,.,CSVVGPFLQETQYF,TGCAGCGTTGTCGGTCCGTTTCTCCAAGAGACCCAGTACTTC
TRBV7-8,.,TRBJ2-1,few,CASSLEGLWDNEQFF,TGTGCCAGCAGCTTGGAGGGCCTGTGGGACAATGAGCAGTTCTTC
TRBV21-1,.,TRBJ2-7,few,CASRGQFRYEQYF,TGTGCCAGCAGAGGACAGTTCCGCTACGAGCAGTACTTC
TRBV5-1,TRBD2,TRBJ2-5,.,CASSFASGEETQYF,TGCGCCAGCAGCTTCGCTAGCGGGGAAGAGACCCAGTACTTC
TRBV4-1,.,TRBJ2-1,many,CASSQGGVGEQFF,TGCGCCAGCAGCCAAGGCGGGGTGGGTGAGCAGTTCTTC
TRBV5-1,TRBD2,TRBJ2-7,once,CASSLALAGLDEQYF,TGCGCCAGCAGCTTGGCACTAGCGGGATTGGACGAGCAGTACTTC
TRBV12-3/TRBV12-4,TRBD2,TRBJ2-2,.,CASRGSGGPHTGELFF,TGTGCCAGCAGGGGATCGGGAGGGCCGCACACCGGGGAGCTGTTTTTT
TRBV12-3/TRBV12-4,.,TRBJ1-1,many,CASSGGGWLGEAFF,TGTGCCAGCTCGGGTGGGGGGTGGCTCGGTGAAGCTTTCTTT
TRBV2,TRBD2,TRBJ2-1,.,CASSQTSGRIGGYNEQFF,TGTGCCAGCAGCCAGACTAGCGGGAGGATCGGGGGGTACAATGAGCAGTTCTTC
TRBV12-3/TRBV12-4,.,TRBJ1-2,few,CASSSGVLGYGYTF,TGTGCCAGCAGCTCAGGGGTTCTCGGCTATGGCTACACCTTC
TRBV12-3/TRBV12-4,.,TRBJ2-2,few,CASSLGDRRTGELFF,TGTGCCAGCAGTTTAGGGGACCGTCGTACCGGGGAGCTGTTTTTT
TRBV27,TRBD1,TRBJ1-6,few,CASRGTAGNNSPLHF,TGTGCCAGCAGGGGGACAGCGGGCAATAATTCACCCCTCCACTTT
TRBV12-3/TRBV12-4,.,TRBJ1-1,few,CASSDRGAAFF,TGTGCCAGCAGTGACCGGGGGGCGGCTTTCTTT
TRBV14,TRBD2,TRBJ2-1,.,CASSPSGGRELDEQFF,TGTGCCAGCAGCCCCTCGGGGGGGAGGGAGTTGGATGAGCAGTTCTTC
TRBV6-5,.,TRBJ2-1,many,CASSSRHIRNNEQFF,TGTGCCAGCAGTTCGCGACATATTCGCAACAATGAGCAGTTCTTC
TRBV14,TRBD1,TRBJ2-1,many,CASSPRQTGYEQFF,TGTGCCAGCAGCCCGCGACAGACAGGGTATGAGCAGTTCTTC
TRBV7-2,TRBD1,TRBJ2-1,few,CASSPGTGSSEQFF,TGTGCCAGCAGCCCCGGGACAGGGAGCAGTGAGCAGTTCTTC
TRBV6-1,TRBD1,TRBJ1-5,.,CASSPVRGHQPQHF,TGTGCCAGCAGCCCCGTGAGGGGGCATCAGCCCCAGCATTTT
TRBV12-3/TRBV12-4,.,TRBJ2-1,many,CASSQDFSYNEQFF,TGTGCCAGCAGTCAGGATTTCTCCTACAATGAGCAGTTCTTC
TRBV12-3/TRBV12-4,TRBD2,TRBJ2-2,.,CASSSPQTSGGNTGELFF,TGTGCCAGCAGTTCCCCCCAGACTAGCGGGGGTAACACCGGGGAGCTGTTTTTT
TRBV27,TRBD2,TRBJ2-1,.,CASSSRWASGPSSYNEQFF,TGTGCCAGCAGCTCCCGATGGGCTAGCGGACCAAGCTCCTACAATGAGCAGTTCTTC
TRBV20-1,TRBD2,TRBJ2-1,few,CSGRLAGLNEQFF,TGCAGTGGGAGACTAGCGGGATTAAATGAGCAGTTCTTC
TRBV2,TRBD1,TRBJ2-1,.,CASSGSGQGNNEQFF,TGTGCCAGCAGCGGATCTGGACAGGGGAACAATGAGCAGTTCTTC
TRBV5-5,.,TRBJ1-1,few,CASSLQVEAFF,TGTGCCAGCAGCCTCCAAGTTGAAGCTTTCTTT
TRBV10-3,.,TRBJ2-5,many,CAISGAGDTETQYF,TGTGCCATCAGTGGAGCAGGCGACACGGAGACCCAGTACTTC
TRBV4-1,TRBD1,TRBJ1-5,few,CASSQNRDRDNQPQHF,TGCGCCAGCAGCCAAAACCGGGACAGGGACAATCAGCCCCAGCATTTT